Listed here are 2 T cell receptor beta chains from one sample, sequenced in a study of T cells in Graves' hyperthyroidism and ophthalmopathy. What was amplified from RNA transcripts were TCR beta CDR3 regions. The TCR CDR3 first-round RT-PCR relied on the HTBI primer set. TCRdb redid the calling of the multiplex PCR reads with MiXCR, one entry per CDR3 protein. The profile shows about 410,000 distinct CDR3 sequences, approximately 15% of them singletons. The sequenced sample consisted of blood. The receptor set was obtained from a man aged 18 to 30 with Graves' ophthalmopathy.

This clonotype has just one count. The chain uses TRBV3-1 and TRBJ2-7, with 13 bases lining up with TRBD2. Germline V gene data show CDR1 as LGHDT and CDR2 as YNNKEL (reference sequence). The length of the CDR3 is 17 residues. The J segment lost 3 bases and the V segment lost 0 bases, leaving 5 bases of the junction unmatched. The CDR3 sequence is CASSQESGLAGFYEQYF. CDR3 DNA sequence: TGTGCCAGCAGCCAAGAGTCGGGACTAGCGGGGTTCTACGAGCAGTACTTC.

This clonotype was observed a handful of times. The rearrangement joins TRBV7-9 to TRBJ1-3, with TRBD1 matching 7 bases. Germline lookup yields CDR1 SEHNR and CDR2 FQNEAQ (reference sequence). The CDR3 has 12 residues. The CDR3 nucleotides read TGTGTGTCCGGGACAGCTGGAAACACCATATATTTT. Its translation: CVSGTAGNTIYF.